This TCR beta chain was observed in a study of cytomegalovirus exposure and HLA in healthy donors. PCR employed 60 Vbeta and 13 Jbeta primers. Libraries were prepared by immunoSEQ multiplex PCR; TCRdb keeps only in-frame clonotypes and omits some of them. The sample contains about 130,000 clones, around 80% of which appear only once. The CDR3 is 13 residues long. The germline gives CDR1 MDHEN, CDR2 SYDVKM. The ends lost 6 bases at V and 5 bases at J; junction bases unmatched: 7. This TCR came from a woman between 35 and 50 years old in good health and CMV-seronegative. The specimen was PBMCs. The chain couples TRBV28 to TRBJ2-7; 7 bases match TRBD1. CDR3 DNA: TGTGCCAGCAGCCAAGACAGGGTCAACGAGCAGTACTTC. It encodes CASSQDRVNEQYF.